This T cell receptor (beta chain) was captured in a study of response to subunit inactivated influenza vaccine. General study points: That few new T cells are recruited by each seasonal influenza vaccination was the authors' suggestion.

Trimming pared 3 bases from V and 2 bases from J, leaving 10 bases between. Germline CDR1 MNHEY, CDR2 SMNVEV (reference sequence). This CDR3 has 15 amino acids. Worth noting for this clonotype: The target antigen is unknown.

MiXCR, applied by TCRdb to the RT-PCR reads, yields one record per CDR3 protein. The sample lists 530,000 or so distinct CDR3 sequences; approximately 15% were seen once. Sequenced here: PBMCs from blood, sampled 11 to 12 days after vaccination. V usage is TRBV27 and J usage is TRBJ1-4; maybe TRBD1 (6 bases). The TCR was taken from a man aged 50 or older who received an inactivated influenza vaccine. CDR3 sequence: CASSFMGATNEKLFF. CDR3 in DNA: TGTGCCAGCAGTTTTATGGGGGCGACTAATGAAAAACTGTTTTTT.